Sequencing of this TCR beta chain was carried out in a study of OX40 agonist ivuxolimab in advanced cancers. There are a few counts of this clone. This CDR3 has 14 residues. From germline, CDR1 is SEHNR and CDR2 FQNEAQ (reference sequence). V shed 5 bases, J shed 6 bases, and the junction held 6 bases outside the gene matches. Measured with immunoSEQ multiplex PCR; TCRdb has only the in-frame clones, and not every one. The sample carries tens of thousands of clones, approximately 82% recorded once. The chain carries TRBV7-9 and TRBJ1-5, with 8 bases fitting TRBD1. The receptor comes from an adult with an advanced solid tumor such as melanoma, head and neck, liver or kidney cancer. Sequencing was performed on CD4+ or CD8+ T cells sorted from blood, taken in a trial of the OX40 agonist ivuxolimab. The CDR3: CASSPQGAIQPQHF. The CDR3 bases are TGTGCCAGCAGCCCGCAGGGGGCAATTCAGCCCCAGCATTTT.